This T cell receptor (beta chain) was observed in a study of T cell responses to AZD1222 COVID-19 vaccine. Profiling relied on immunoSEQ multiplex PCR, and the TCRdb table lists in-frame clones only, not all of them. This sample carries about 120,000 clones, roughly 85% of them seen once, and the ten largest clones take about 8.6%. Comment on this clone: Its cognate antigen is unknown.

Germline loops: CDR1 PRHDT, CDR2 FYEKMQ (reference sequence). Between the trimmed V and J ends, which lost 8 bases and 3 bases, there was a span of 14 bases. The CDR3 has 13 amino acids. Study outcomes and limitations: Nearly half of the spike-specific TCRs reportedly recognize variant regions that carry no mutations. Most donors were white British and more were female, and clonal diversity was possibly underestimated. Repertoire sampling was restricted to post-peak T cell response timepoints.

This clonotype was obtained from an adult in good health. Specimen: peripheral blood, collected on day 0 of AZD1222 vaccination. The V gene is TRBV13, the J gene TRBJ2-7; tentatively, D is TRBD1 (6 bases). CDR3: CASLRKGGYEQYF. The CDR3 coding sequence is TGTGCCAGCCTAAGGAAAGGGGGCTACGAGCAGTACTTC.